Following are 20 T cell receptor beta chains from one sample sequenced in a study of T-cell reconstitution after alpha-beta-depleted transplantation in children. For TCRbeta, the library was prepared with unique molecular identifiers. TCRdb reprocessed the PCR reads via MiXCR and lists one record per CDR3 protein. The data hold about 310,000 distinct CDR3 sequences, with approximately 23% observed a single time. This specimen was PBMCs, mostly from graft donor cells, taken 180 days after TCRalphabeta/CD19-depleted stem cell transplant. These receptors were taken from a male patient younger than 18 who had a stem cell transplant for acute lymphoblastic leukemia, so the T cells may come from the graft donor.

This clonotype was recorded a few times. The chain carries TRBV4-2 and TRBJ2-6; D is uncertain. CDR3 length: 17 residues. Per germline, CDR1 LGHNA and CDR2 YNFKEQ. Trimming took off 3 bases at V and 0 bases at J, with 12 bases between the two ends. The CDR3 reads CASSHSRGSSGANVLTF. The DNA for the CDR3 is TGTGCCAGCAGCCACAGCCGAGGAAGCTCTGGGGCCAACGTCCTGACTTTC.

This clonotype turned up a few times. The rearrangement joins TRBV12-3 or TRBV12-4 to TRBJ2-1; 13 nucleotides align to TRBD2. The CDR3 loop spans 15 amino acids. V lost 5 bases to trimming and J lost 10 bases; unmatched junction nucleotides: 8. The CDR3 nucleotides read TGTGCCAGCAGTGTCACTAGCGGGAGGGCCCGGGAGCAGTTCTTC. Translated, it gives CASSVTSGRAREQFF.

The CDR3 nucleotides read TGTGCCAGCAGCCTCAACCCGGGACAGAAGCCTGAAGCTTTCTTT. It translates to CASSLNPGQKPEAFF. The genes are TRBV6-1 and TRBJ1-1, with 7 bases aligning to TRBD1. Germline CDR1 and CDR2: MNHNS and SASEGT. V shed 6 bases, J shed 6 bases, and the junction held 13 bases outside the gene matches. This CDR3 has 15 amino acids.

This clonotype was observed a few times. V and J are TRBV7-9 and TRBJ1-2; no reliable D call. This CDR3 contains 16 residues. The V gene lost 7 bases and the J gene lost 0 bases, with 18 bases spanning the gap. Per the germline V gene, CDR1 is SEHNR and CDR2 is FQNEAQ (reference sequence). This chain's CDR3 is CASILKGKGANYGYTF. CDR3 coding DNA: TGTGCCAGCATCTTGAAGGGAAAAGGAGCTAACTATGGCTACACCTTC.

V and J are TRBV4-1 and TRBJ2-7; D is ambiguous. V was pared by 3 bases and J by 5 bases, with 14 bases between. The CDR3 covers 14 residues. Germline values: CDR1 MGHRA, CDR2 YSYEKL. CDR3 bases: TGCGCCAGCAGCCACCCTCGACGGTGTCACGAGCAGTACTTC. Translated, it gives CASSHPRRCHEQYF.

The V gene is TRBV6-1, the J gene TRBJ2-7, with a tentative D call TRBD1 (6 bases). Trimming pared 6 bases from V and 1 base from J, leaving 13 bases between. Germline CDR1 is MNHNS and CDR2 is SASEGT. The CDR3 runs to 14 residues. The CDR3 bases are TGTGCCAGCAGCCGTCGACAGGCTTCCTACGAGCAGTACTTC. This encodes CASSRRQASYEQYF.

CDR3 DNA: TGTGCCAGCAGCCAGAGGATCGGCAGGGGGAGCAATGAGCAGTTCTTC. As protein: CASSQRIGRGSNEQFF. V usage is TRBV5-4 and J usage is TRBJ2-1; 7 bases align to TRBD1. The V gene end was trimmed by 4 bases and the J gene end by 6 bases; junction bases not matched to a gene: 13. The germline V gene has CDR1 SGHNT and CDR2 YYREEE (reference sequence). The CDR3 contains 16 residues.

Many counts were recorded for this clonotype. This chain connects TRBV5-1 to TRBJ1-2; 9 positions agree with TRBD1. Trimming removed 3 bases from V and 4 bases from J; junction bases left unmatched: 7. This CDR3 contains 15 residues. The germline gives CDR1 SGHRS, CDR2 YFSETQ. The CDR3 spells CASSWGDRDAYGYTF. CDR3 bases: TGCGCCAGCAGCTGGGGGGACAGGGATGCCTATGGCTACACCTTC.

This rearrangement joins TRBV6-1 to TRBJ2-6; weak D call: TRBD1 (5 bases). V lost 8 bases, J lost 0 bases, and 20 bases lay in between. CDR1 is MNHNS, CDR2 SASEGT, per germline. This CDR3 has 18 amino acids. The CDR3 DNA reads TGTGCCAGCTCGTTAGGGGTGGGGCTCGGCTCTGGGGCCAACGTCCTGACTTTC. Its protein product is CASSLGVGLGSGANVLTF.

This clonotype was observed many times. The CDR3 DNA reads TGCAGCGCTAACAGGGATTTAGAAGAGACCCAGTACTTC. It translates to CSANRDLEETQYF. The rearrangement joins TRBV29-1 to TRBJ2-5, with TRBD1 as a possible D gene (6 bases). V shed 7 bases and J shed 3 bases, with 15 bases lying between them. This CDR3 contains 13 residues. Germline V gene data show CDR1 as SQVTM and CDR2 as ANQGSEA.

This chain uses TRBV27 with TRBJ1-3; no clear D. The CDR3 has 15 amino acids. Germline V gene sequence: CDR1 MNHEY, CDR2 SMNVEV (reference sequence). Trimming shortened V by 2 bases and J by 0 bases, and 8 bases separated the two germline ends. This CDR3 is CASSLRGSSGNTIYF. The CDR3 DNA sequence: TGTGCCAGCAGTTTAAGAGGTTCCTCTGGAAACACCATATATTTT.

The chain joins TRBV10-3 to TRBJ2-1; D is unresolved. Trimming cost V 10 bases and J 5 bases, with 6 bases left between them. This CDR3 contains 10 residues. Per the germline V gene, CDR1 is ENHRY and CDR2 is SYGVKD. CDR3 sequence: CATGHNEQFF. The CDR3 DNA reads as TGTGCCACCGGACACAATGAGCAGTTCTTC.

This clonotype was seen more than once but under ten times. The V gene is TRBV27, the J gene TRBJ2-3; 12 nucleotides match TRBD2. The J segment lost 0 bases and the V segment lost 4 bases, leaving 20 bases of the junction unmatched. The CDR3 has 22 amino acids. Germline CDR1 and CDR2: MNHEY and SMNVEV (reference sequence). The CDR3 loop reads CASSSHGSGTSGFFSSTDTQYF. In DNA, the CDR3 is TGTGCCAGCAGTTCCCATGGGTCCGGGACTAGCGGGTTTTTTAGTAGCACAGATACGCAGTATTTT.

This chain uses TRBV20-1 with TRBJ2-7, with 10 bases identical to TRBD2. This CDR3 region has 18 residues. Trimming took 5 bases from V and 0 from J; bases not matched to a gene: 16. The germline CDR1 and CDR2 sequences are DFQATT and SNEGSKA (reference sequence). CDR3 region: CSAGARGLAGAISYEQYF. The DNA of the CDR3 is TGCAGTGCTGGGGCACGGGGGCTAGCGGGAGCTATCTCCTACGAGCAGTACTTC.

V and J are TRBV20-1 and TRBJ1-2; D is unclear. The CDR3 is 12 amino acids. Germline loops: CDR1 DFQATT, CDR2 SNEGSKA (reference sequence). The V end lost 5 bases, the J end lost 9 bases, and 16 bases lay between the germline ends. The CDR3 sequence is CSAFRNLFRYTF. The CDR3 DNA follows: TGCAGTGCTTTCCGGAACCTGTTCCGCTACACCTTC.

The sample holds a few counts of this clonotype. The V call is TRBV2, the J call TRBJ2-3, with D maybe TRBD2 (6 bases). This CDR3 is 15 amino acids long. Germline CDR1 is SNHLY and CDR2 is FYNNEI. V shed 1 base and J shed 4 bases, with 12 bases lying between them. CDR3 sequence (DNA): TGTGCCAGCAGTGAAGTTGGACTAACTTCAGATACGCAGTATTTT. Translated, it gives CASSEVGLTSDTQYF.

This chain joins TRBV7-6 and TRBJ2-7; TRBD2 might be the D (6 bases). The CDR3 contains 16 residues. Germline assignment: CDR1 SGHVS and CDR2 FNYEAQ. Trimming left V 1 base short and J 0 bases short, with 13 bases between. In DNA form, the CDR3 reads TGTGCCAGCAGCTTAGTGGAGGGAGTCCCCTCCTACGAGCAGTACTTC. Translated: CASSLVEGVPSYEQYF.

A single count supports this clonotype. Sequence at one end of the junction differs from germline and may be a read error. The chain combines TRBV2 with TRBJ2-7, with D perhaps matching TRBD2 (6 bases). CDR1 and CDR2 from the germline V gene are SNHLY and FYNNEI. This CDR3 region has 17 residues. The DNA for the CDR3 is TGTGTCAGCAGTCTTGCCGGCGGGACGCACGTCGCCTACGAGCAGTACTTC. Amino acids: CVSSLAGGTHVAYEQYF.

J is TRBJ2-2 and V is TRBV30; no clear D. Germline CDR1 is GTSNPN and CDR2 is SVGIG (reference sequence). The CDR3 runs to 14 residues. V shed 0 bases and J shed 2 bases, with 7 bases lying between them. The CDR3 reads CAWSVVRNTGELFF. CDR3 bases: TGTGCCTGGAGTGTAGTTCGAAACACCGGGGAGCTGTTTTTT.

V and J are TRBV9 and TRBJ2-1; D is perhaps TRBD1 (6 bases). Trimming stripped 0 bases from V and 8 bases from J, with 18 bases between. This CDR3 has 16 residues. The germline CDR1 and CDR2 sequences are SGDLS and YYNGEE. The DNA for the CDR3 is TGTGCCAGCAGCGTAGGACAGGCTCAACCGACGGATGAGCAGTTCTTC. Residues: CASSVGQAQPTDEQFF.